Presented here are 31 T cell receptor beta chains from one specimen sequenced in a study of OX40 agonist ivuxolimab in advanced cancers. The table came from immunoSEQ multiplex PCR; TCRdb's copy has only in-frame clones and leaves some out. The table shows approximately 74,000 clones, with roughly 91% occurring only once. The material sequenced was CD4+ or CD8+ T cells sorted from blood, taken in a trial of the OX40 agonist ivuxolimab. These receptors were taken from an adult with an advanced solid tumor such as melanoma, head and neck, liver or kidney cancer.

This clone was observed a single time. V gene TRBV4-3 combines with J gene TRBJ1-5, with unresolved D. Looked up from germline, CDR1 is LGHNA and CDR2 is YSLEER. V was pared by 0 bases and J by 1 base, with 10 bases between. The CDR3 has 16 amino acids. The CDR3 region is CASSQESSRSNQPQHF. For the CDR3, the DNA is TGCGCCAGCAGCCAAGAATCCAGTCGGAGCAATCAGCCCCAGCATTTT.

V gene TRBV9 combines with J gene TRBJ2-3, with D possibly being TRBD1 (6 bases). V was pared by 0 bases and J by 2 bases, with 13 bases between. Germline V gene data show CDR1 as SGDLS and CDR2 as YYNGEE. The CDR3 has 16 amino acids. The CDR3 loop reads CASSVDYRVATDTQYF. Here the CDR3 DNA reads TGTGCCAGCAGCGTAGATTACAGGGTGGCCACAGATACGCAGTATTTT.

The chain employs TRBV4-2 and TRBJ1-6; 7 bases map to TRBD1. The germline gives CDR1 LGHNA, CDR2 YNFKEQ. Losses at the gene ends were 1 base for V and 10 bases for J; bases not matched to a gene: 7. This CDR3 comprises 15 residues. The DNA for the CDR3 is TGTGCCAGCAGCCAAGGATTGGGACAGATGTCACCCCTCCACTTT. Protein sequence: CASSQGLGQMSPLHF.

The chain carries TRBV19 and TRBJ1-5; D perhaps matches TRBD1 (6 bases). This CDR3 spans 16 amino acids. Germline values: CDR1 LNHDA, CDR2 SQIVND (reference sequence). With 3 bases removed from V and 0 bases from J, the gap between germline ends came to 12 bases. The CDR3 coding sequence is TGTGCCAGTAGTATCTCTGGGGGCCATAGCAATCAGCCCCAGCATTTT. It codes for CASSISGGHSNQPQHF.

The chain couples TRBV6-5 to TRBJ1-5, with D perhaps TRBD1 (5 bases). Trimming pared 6 bases from V and 0 bases from J, leaving 12 bases between. Looked up from germline, CDR1 is MNHEY and CDR2 is SVGAGI. This CDR3 region has 15 residues. The CDR3 DNA is TGTGCCAGCAGCCGACAGACGTATAGCAATCAGCCCCAGCATTTT. As protein: CASSRQTYSNQPQHF.

This clone was recorded once. The CDR3, as DNA: TGTGCCAGCAGTGCCTCTCGCACCGGGGAGCTGTTTTTT. Residues: CASSASRTGELFF. The chain links TRBV6-4 to TRBJ2-2, with D unclear. The germline V and J ends were trimmed by 4 bases and 4 bases, with 7 bases remaining between them. This CDR3 comprises 13 residues. Germline V CDR1 and CDR2: MRHNA, SNTAGT.

The rearrangement joins TRBV5-4 to TRBJ2-7; perhaps TRBD2 as D (6 bases). The germline V and J ends were trimmed by 4 bases and 6 bases, with 20 bases remaining between them. This CDR3 has 15 amino acids. CDR1 and CDR2 from the germline V gene are SGHNT and YYREEE (reference sequence). CDR3 protein: CASSPGGLGGPEQYF. CDR3 in DNA: TGTGCCAGCAGCCCTGGGGGGTTAGGAGGGCCCGAGCAGTACTTC.

The V gene is TRBV6-6, the J gene TRBJ1-3; no firm D call. The CDR3 runs to 13 residues. From germline, CDR1 is MNHNY and CDR2 SVGAGI (reference sequence). The ends were cut back, 5 bases at V and 3 bases at J, with 8 bases in the middle. The CDR3 loop is CASSTAGGNTIYF. The CDR3 DNA sequence: TGTGCCAGCAGTACGGCCGGTGGAAACACCATATATTTT.

V and J are TRBV5-1 and TRBJ2-5; D ambiguous. The V and J ends lost 0 bases and 5 bases respectively, with 14 bases between them. This CDR3 region has 15 residues. CDR1 is SGHRS and CDR2 is YFSETQ in the germline V gene. The CDR3 here is CASSLALRAWETQYF. Written as DNA, the CDR3 is TGCGCCAGCAGCTTGGCCCTCAGAGCGTGGGAGACCCAGTACTTC.

The chain is built from TRBV14 and TRBJ2-3, with TRBD1 matching over 10 bases. The germline gives CDR1 SGHDN, CDR2 FVKESK. This CDR3 spans 16 amino acids. V shed 5 bases, J shed 2 bases, and the junction held 7 bases outside the gene matches. The CDR3 DNA reads TGTGCCAGCAGCAAGGGACAGGGGCGAGACACAGATACGCAGTATTTT. It codes for CASSKGQGRDTDTQYF.

The V gene is TRBV7-2, the J gene TRBJ1-5, with no clear D. Germline V lookup: CDR1 SGHTA, CDR2 FQGNSA. CDR3 length equals 15 residues. V lost 1 base to trimming and J lost 5 bases, with 12 bases between them. Here the CDR3 DNA reads TGTGCCAGCAGCTTAGAAGGGAACCTCGATCAGCCCCAGCATTTT. Encoded protein: CASSLEGNLDQPQHF.

The V and J genes are TRBV5-6 and TRBJ2-1; tentatively, D is TRBD2 (6 bases). CDR1 SGHDT and CDR2 YYEEEE come from the germline V gene. The CDR3 has 15 amino acids. Trimming cost V 3 bases and J 0 bases, with 10 bases left between them. CDR3 in DNA: TGTGCCAGCAGCTCGGCCGGGAGCTCCTACAATGAGCAGTTCTTC. Amino acids: CASSSAGSSYNEQFF.

The chain has TRBV10-3 and TRBJ2-2, with D perhaps being TRBD1 or TRBD2 (6 bases each). The CDR3 has 13 residues. Trimming left V 4 bases short and J 6 bases short, with 9 bases between. From germline, CDR1 is ENHRY and CDR2 SYGVKD. Here the CDR3 reads CAISGGGSGELFF. The CDR3 DNA reads TGTGCCATCAGTGGAGGGGGGTCCGGGGAGCTGTTTTTT.

The chain has TRBV6-6 and TRBJ2-1, with TRBD1 matching over 8 bases. This CDR3 region has 15 residues. Germline assignment: CDR1 MNHNY and CDR2 SVGAGI (reference sequence). The J segment lost 8 bases and the V segment lost 5 bases, leaving 11 bases of the junction unmatched. CDR3 in amino acids: CASSNRDRKTYEQFF. The CDR3 DNA is TGTGCCAGCAGTAACCGGGACAGGAAGACATATGAGCAGTTCTTC.

The chain couples TRBV5-4 to TRBJ2-3; D is unclear. The CDR3 length is 15 residues. The V end was cut by 0 bases, the J end by 2 bases, with 10 bases between. Germline V gene sequence: CDR1 SGHNT, CDR2 YYREEE (reference sequence). CDR3 region: CASSLGSTNTDTQYF. In nucleotides, the CDR3 is TGTGCCAGCAGCTTGGGAAGTACCAACACAGATACGCAGTATTTT.

The chain combines TRBV5-1 with TRBJ1-1; D unresolved. Germline CDR1 is SGHRS and CDR2 is YFSETQ. V was trimmed by 2 bases and J by 1 base, leaving 6 bases between them. The CDR3 spans 13 residues. The chain's CDR3 is CASSFNRNTEAFF. The CDR3 DNA is TGCGCCAGCAGCTTCAACAGGAACACTGAAGCTTTCTTT.

The gene calls are TRBV7-2 and TRBJ1-1, with D maybe TRBD1 (5 bases). The V end was cut by 3 bases, the J end by 7 bases, with 6 bases between. The CDR3 totals 11 residues. Germline CDR1 and CDR2: SGHTA and FQGNSA. The CDR3 DNA reads as TGTGCCAGCAGCTTCCAGGGTGAAGCTTTCTTT. It yields the protein CASSFQGEAFF.

This clone was counted only a few times. The V and J genes are TRBV11-2 and TRBJ2-7; 11 nucleotides line up with TRBD1. CDR3 length: 15 residues. CDR1 and CDR2 from the germline V gene are SGHAT and FQNNGV. The V gene end was trimmed by 6 bases and the J gene end by 5 bases; junction bases not matched to a gene: 9. Here the CDR3 reads CASSQDRGQFHEQYF. The CDR3 nucleotides are TGTGCCAGCAGTCAGGACAGGGGGCAGTTCCACGAGCAGTACTTC.

The CDR3 DNA follows: TGTGCCAGCAGCCTATCGGGGAACAATGAGCAGTTCTTC. Protein sequence: CASSLSGNNEQFF. This rearrangement joins TRBV9 to TRBJ2-1; perhaps TRBD2 as D (5 bases). Germline V gene lookup returns CDR1 SGDLS and CDR2 YYNGEE. The length of the CDR3 is 13 residues. V was pared by 4 bases and J by 5 bases, with 10 bases between.

This chain links TRBV11-2 with TRBJ2-1; 9 bases are shared with TRBD2. CDR3 length equals 19 residues. Trimming removed 1 base from V and 0 bases from J; junction bases left unmatched: 10. In germline, CDR1 is SGHAT, CDR2 FQNNGV. CDR3 protein: CASSLGRKVAGASYNEQFF. The DNA of the CDR3 is TGTGCCAGCAGCTTAGGGAGAAAAGTAGCGGGGGCCTCCTACAATGAGCAGTTCTTC.

The count of this clone is one. The rearrangement joins TRBV6-1 to TRBJ1-1, with D tentatively TRBD1 (5 bases). This CDR3 spans 14 amino acids. V lost 6 bases and J 1 base, leaving 12 bases between the germline ends. The germline V gene encodes CDR1 MNHNS and CDR2 SASEGT. CDR3 sequence: CASRLHQGNTEAFF. The CDR3, as DNA: TGTGCCAGCAGATTACACCAGGGGAACACTGAAGCTTTCTTT.

The rearrangement joins TRBV9 to TRBJ2-2; D call uncertain. Germline CDR1 is SGDLS and CDR2 is YYNGEE. This CDR3 has 15 residues. With 0 bases removed from V and 4 bases from J, the gap between germline ends came to 10 bases. Here the CDR3 DNA reads TGTGCCAGCAGCGTAGAGGGCTCGTCCACCGGGGAGCTGTTTTTT. It codes for CASSVEGSSTGELFF.

The CDR3 protein is CASSFLVGGDGYTF. In nucleotides, the CDR3 is TGTGCCAGCAGTTTTTTAGTCGGGGGCGATGGCTACACCTTC. The chain carries TRBV28 and TRBJ1-2; possible D gene TRBD1, 6 bases. The CDR3 contains 14 residues. Looked up from germline, CDR1 is MDHEN and CDR2 is SYDVKM. The V and J ends lost 3 bases and 6 bases respectively, with 14 bases between them.

This rearrangement joins TRBV6-1 to TRBJ2-3; D could derive from TRBD1 or TRBD2 (6 bases each). The CDR3 consists of 14 residues. From germline, CDR1 is MNHNS and CDR2 SASEGT. Trimming took 7 bases from V and 2 from J, leaving 13 bases between them. The CDR3 DNA follows: TGTGCCAGCACCGAAGGGGGGATCACAGATACGCAGTATTTT. This sequence encodes CASTEGGITDTQYF.

The chain joins TRBV6-1 to TRBJ2-7, with D tentatively TRBD2 (6 bases). Trimming cost V 7 bases and J 0 bases, with 10 bases left between them. CDR1 and CDR2 (germline): MNHNS, SASEGT. The CDR3 is 13 amino acids. The CDR3 region is CASTAGNSYEQYF. The DNA of the CDR3 is TGTGCCAGCACCGCGGGGAACTCCTACGAGCAGTACTTC.

The genes are TRBV11-3 and TRBJ1-2; weak D call: TRBD1 (5 bases). The CDR3 sequence is 13 residues long. Trimming removed 5 bases from V and 8 bases from J, with 15 bases in between. From germline, CDR1 is SGHNT and CDR2 YENEEA. CDR3 sequence reads: CASSPPGRLGYTF. CDR3 coding DNA: TGTGCCAGCAGCCCCCCAGGGCGGTTAGGCTACACCTTC.

Worth noting for this clone: The identical CDR3 is also encoded by other nucleotide sequences in the sample. The V and J genes are TRBV5-1 and TRBJ2-3, with D maybe TRBD2 (6 bases). Between the trimmed V and J ends, which lost 2 bases and 1 base, there was a span of 8 bases. Germline loops: CDR1 SGHRS, CDR2 YFSETQ. The CDR3 consists of 14 residues. This chain's CDR3 is CASSLASGTDTQYF. CDR3 in DNA: TGCGCCAGCAGCTTAGCTAGCGGCACAGATACGCAGTATTTT.

The J gene is TRBJ1-6, the V gene TRBV27, with unresolved D. The germline CDR1 and CDR2 sequences are MNHEY and SMNVEV (reference sequence). CDR3 length: 15 residues. The V end lost 6 bases, the J end lost 7 bases, and 16 bases lay between the germline ends. The CDR3 nucleotides read TGTGCCAGCAGGTATTGGGGTATAGGGAATTCACCCCTCCACTTT. This sequence encodes CASRYWGIGNSPLHF.

In its sample, this clone was seen once. The chain links TRBV27 to TRBJ1-6; D is unclear. Germline V gives CDR1 MNHEY, CDR2 SMNVEV (reference sequence). The V end was cut by 5 bases, the J end by 8 bases, with 16 bases between. The CDR3 covers 15 residues. The CDR3 DNA is TGTGCCAGCAGTCCCTTTAGTATTGGGGATTCACCCCTCCACTTT. As protein: CASSPFSIGDSPLHF.

Notes on this clone: An end of the junction differs from the germline gene, which may be a read error. The chain uses TRBV29-1 and TRBJ1-1; 9 positions agree with TRBD1. The CDR3 sequence is 12 residues long. CDR1 and CDR2 (germline): SQVTM, ANQGSEA. This chain's CDR3 is CSVEGTGERAIF. CDR3 DNA: TGCAGCGTTGAAGGGACAGGGGAACGGGCAATCTTT.

The V and J genes are TRBV5-1 and TRBJ2-1; perhaps TRBD2 as D (5 bases). Germline CDR1 is SGHRS and CDR2 is YFSETQ. The CDR3 sequence is 13 residues long. The V and J ends lost 3 bases and 9 bases respectively, with 13 bases between them. CDR3 region: CASSSMGEGEQFF. The DNA for the CDR3 is TGCGCCAGCAGCTCTATGGGAGAGGGTGAGCAGTTCTTC.